This TCR beta chain was identified in a study of blood T cells in healthy people across ages (dated by TCRdb to about 2015). At the level of the whole study: In model experiments, template switching captured about one uniquely barcoded TCR beta cDNA molecule for every two T cells. To avoid experimental bias, donors of different ages were distributed randomly across sequencing lanes. Age-related changes in TCR beta repertoire diversity were measured in the study by deep sequencing normalized with unique cDNA molecular identifiers. The donors were divided into four age groups: young (average approximately 15 years), middle-aged (approximately 42), aged (around 59) and long-lived (about 79). Two additional independent replicas of 1 million unique cDNA reads from the same blood draw were analyzed for two donors (one aged 18 to 30 and one aged 80 or older). Summary of the overall study and its limitations: Observed TCR beta diversity per million T cells fell roughly linearly with age, and a significant reduction was already apparent by age about 36. A strong correlation was found between observed TCR beta diversity and the percentage of naive T cells measured by flow cytometry. Estimates of total diversity from one million sequenced T cells were regarded as lower bounds and underestimates. Conclusive comparison of naive and antigen-experienced compartments was prevented by the profiling of bulk unsorted PBMCs. The long-lived group showed more naive CD4+ T cells, fewer expanded clones and increased TCR diversity than the aged group, suggesting age selection. The CMV infection status of donors was not known, potentially confounding age-related changes in expanded clonotypes.

The roughly 37 donors, aged about 6 to 95 years, were systemically healthy Caucasian individuals from Russia. About 10 milliliters of peripheral blood were collected from each donor into EDTA-treated Vacutainer tubes. PBMCs were isolated by Ficoll-Paque density-gradient centrifugation, with at least 6.5 million obtained per sample. Trizol reagent was used to extract total RNA from the PBMCs, yielding at least 6 micrograms per sample. The percentages of naive CD45RAhigh/CD27high T cells were determined by flow cytometry on a PBMC aliquot from every donor. With regard to this clonotype: Its specific antigen is unknown. No qualities accompany the bases; no much larger clone lies one base away.

The trim is 3 bases for V and 6 bases for J, with a gap of 10 bases between the germline ends. The cysteine opens and the phenylalanine closes a CDR3 of 12 amino acids. Only the CDR3 region is kept as DNA, spanning 36 bases read in frame from base 1. CDR1 and CDR2, looked up from the germline V gene, are SQVTM and ANQGSEA. Libraries were made using 5' RACE. Sequencing took place on an Illumina HiSeq 2500. A second roughly 7 to 11 cycle PCR used a sample-barcoded 5' primer and a J-beta primer mix. A template-switch 5' adaptor carrying 12 random nucleotides introduced a unique molecular identifier onto each TCR beta cDNA molecule. Each sample yielded at least 2.5 million CDR3-containing paired-end reads. First-strand cDNA was synthesized from all RNA with the Mint cDNA synthesis kit, primed by a TRBC-specific oligonucleotide. Following uracil-DNA glycosylase treatment, all cDNA underwent a first 18-cycle PCR with the universal primers M1SS and BC2_uni_R. The authors' pipeline ran thus. For normalization, 1 million high-quality reads, each with a distinct molecular identifier, were randomly selected from each sample. Reads sharing molecular identifiers were discarded rather than binned into consensus sequences. CDR3 identification, clonotype clustering and error correction used MiTCR with a Q25 quality threshold and the strictest error-elimination algorithm. A nonparametric unseen species model with Euler transformation was used to estimate lower-bound total TCR beta diversity. TCRdb reprocessed the public reads (quality trimming at Q25 with fastp, clone calling with MiXCR) and kept in-frame beta chains. Rows with a matching CDR3 protein are joined into one entry that keeps the most common DNA and genes. TCRdb, not the original authors, processed these V and J calls. This sample holds more than 1 million distinct CDR3 sequences; 40% to 50% were observed only once. The leading ten clones occupy approximately 17% of the sample.

Here the chain combines TRBV29-1 and TRBJ2-3, with TRBD2 tentatively as D gene (7 bases match). The sequence derives from a woman aged 60-75 years in good health. Sequencing was performed on blood. The nucleotide sequence is TGCAGCGTTGAGGGGAGGGGGGATACGCAGTATTTT. Its protein is CSVEGRGDTQYF.